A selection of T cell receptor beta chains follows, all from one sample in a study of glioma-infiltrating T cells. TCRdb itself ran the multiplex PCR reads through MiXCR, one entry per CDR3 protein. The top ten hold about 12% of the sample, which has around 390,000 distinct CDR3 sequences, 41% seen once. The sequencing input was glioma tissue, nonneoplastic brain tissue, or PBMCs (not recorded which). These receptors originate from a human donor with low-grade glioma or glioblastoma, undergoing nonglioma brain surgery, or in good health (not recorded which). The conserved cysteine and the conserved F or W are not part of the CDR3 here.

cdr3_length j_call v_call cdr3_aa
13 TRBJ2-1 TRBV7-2 ASSLMTNSYNEQF
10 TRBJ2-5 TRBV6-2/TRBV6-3 ASSSRVSGQY
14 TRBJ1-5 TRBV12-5 ASGLNRDSSNQPQH
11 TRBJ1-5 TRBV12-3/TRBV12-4 ASSLTSGQPQH
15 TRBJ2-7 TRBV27 ASNTKMSASSYNEQY
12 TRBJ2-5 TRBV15 ATSRGLNQETQY
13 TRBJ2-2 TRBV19 ASSIMDTNTGELF
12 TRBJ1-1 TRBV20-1 SAILGTPNTEAF
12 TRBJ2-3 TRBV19 ASSIHLSTDTQY
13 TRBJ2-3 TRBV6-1 ASSVSGQMADTQY
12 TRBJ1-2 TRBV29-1 SAFQGGLNYGYT
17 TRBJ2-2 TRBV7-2 ASSLEKWGQGANTGELF
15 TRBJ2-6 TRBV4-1 ASSQDPVLSGANVLT
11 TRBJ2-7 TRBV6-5 ASGTGATYERY
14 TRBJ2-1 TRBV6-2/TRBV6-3 TSSYRQASSYNEQF
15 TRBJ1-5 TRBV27 ASSAKGDRYSNQPQH
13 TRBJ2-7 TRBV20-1 SARDPSAHSYEQY
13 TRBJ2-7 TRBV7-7 ASSFKDRVIHEQY
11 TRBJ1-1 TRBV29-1 SDRKDANTEAF
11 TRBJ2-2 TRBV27 ASRQINTGELV
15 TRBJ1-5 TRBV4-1 ASSQGLGRYSNQPQH
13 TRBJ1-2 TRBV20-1 SARPPGTVTYGYT
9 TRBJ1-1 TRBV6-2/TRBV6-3 ASRYAGEAF
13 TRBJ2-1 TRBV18 ASSPGGGPYNEQF
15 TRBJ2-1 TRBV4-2 ASGLRGGNHSYNEQF
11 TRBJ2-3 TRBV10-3 ATSGSLPDTQY
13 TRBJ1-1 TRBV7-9 ASSQSRVQNTEAF
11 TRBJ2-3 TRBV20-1 SAPGLGADTQY
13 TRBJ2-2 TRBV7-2 ASSGGTANTGELF
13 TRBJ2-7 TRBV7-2 ASSLRSGGGYEQY
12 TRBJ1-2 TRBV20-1 SASVPGTGYGYT
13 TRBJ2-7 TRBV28 ASSPGGRQTYEQY
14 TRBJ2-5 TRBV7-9 ASSLIAGKPKETQY
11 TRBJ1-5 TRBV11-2 ASSLAYNQPQH
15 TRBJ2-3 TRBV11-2 ASSSPAGGHSGDTQY
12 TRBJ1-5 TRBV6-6 ASSDSGREQPQH
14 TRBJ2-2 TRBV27 ASSPRQGGNTGELF
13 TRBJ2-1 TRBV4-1 ASSQGPGPWSEQF
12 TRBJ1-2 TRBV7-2 ASSLPIPNYGYT
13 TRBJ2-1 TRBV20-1 SAPMTGQTYNEQF
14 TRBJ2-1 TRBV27 ASSLTVELRYNEQF
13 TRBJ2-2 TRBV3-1 ASSQAATNTGELF
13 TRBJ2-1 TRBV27 ASSHALAGAGEQF
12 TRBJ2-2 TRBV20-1 SARDSGLDGELF